This T cell receptor beta chain was retrieved from a study of T-cell reconstitution after alpha-beta-depleted transplantation in children. Study-wide points: After transplant, high TCRbeta diversity at day 60 in some patients arose from surviving recipient T cells and thymic progenitors. T-cell counts and diversity at one year post-transplant came mainly from newly produced T cells.

About this clonotype itself: The antigen remains unidentified.

The TCRbeta library incorporated unique molecular identifiers. MiXCR, applied by TCRdb to the PCR reads, yields one record per CDR3 protein. The sample lists 600,000 or so distinct CDR3 sequences; 20% to 25% were seen once. The CDR3 sequence is 15 residues long. Looked up from germline, CDR1 is MNHEY and CDR2 is SMNVEV (reference sequence). V lost 3 bases and J lost 3, with 12 bases in between. This TCR was sampled from a boy in the first two years of life who had a stem cell transplant for acute myeloid leukemia, so the T cells may come from the graft donor. The sample was PBMCs, mostly from graft donor cells, taken 360 days after TCRalphabeta/CD19-depleted stem cell transplant. This chain joins TRBV27 and TRBJ1-5, with TRBD1 as a possible D gene (5 bases). The CDR3 region is CASSLGGVPNQPQHF. DNA for the CDR3: TGTGCCAGCAGTTTGGGGGGGGTCCCCAATCAGCCCCAGCATTTT.